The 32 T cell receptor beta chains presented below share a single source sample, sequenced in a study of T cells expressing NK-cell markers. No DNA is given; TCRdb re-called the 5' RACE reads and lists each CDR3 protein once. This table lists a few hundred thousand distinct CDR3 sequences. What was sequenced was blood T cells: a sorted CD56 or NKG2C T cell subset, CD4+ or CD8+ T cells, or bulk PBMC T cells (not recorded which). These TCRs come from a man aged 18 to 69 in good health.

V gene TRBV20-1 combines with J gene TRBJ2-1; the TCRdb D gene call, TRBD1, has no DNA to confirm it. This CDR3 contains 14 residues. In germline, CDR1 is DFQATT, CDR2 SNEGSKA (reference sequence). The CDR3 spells CSAKGQGVGNEQFF.

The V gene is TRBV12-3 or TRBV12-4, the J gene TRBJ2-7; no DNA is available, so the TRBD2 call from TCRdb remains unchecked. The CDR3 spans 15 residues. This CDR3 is CASSSIAGGSYEQYF.

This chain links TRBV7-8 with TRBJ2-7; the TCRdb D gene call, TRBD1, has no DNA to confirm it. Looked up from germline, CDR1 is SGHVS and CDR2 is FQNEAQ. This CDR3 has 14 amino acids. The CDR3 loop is CASSSKGDAYEQYF.

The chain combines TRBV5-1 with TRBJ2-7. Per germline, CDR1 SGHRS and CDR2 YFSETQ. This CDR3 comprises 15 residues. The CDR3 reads CASSLSRLTDYEQYF.

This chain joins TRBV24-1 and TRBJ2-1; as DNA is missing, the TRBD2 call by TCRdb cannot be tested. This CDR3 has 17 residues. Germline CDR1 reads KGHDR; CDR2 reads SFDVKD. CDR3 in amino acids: CATSDPTSGGAGDEQFF.

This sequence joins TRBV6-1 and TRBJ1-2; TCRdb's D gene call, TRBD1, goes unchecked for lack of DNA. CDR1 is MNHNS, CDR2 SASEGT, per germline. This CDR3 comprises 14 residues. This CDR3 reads CASDRTGGGYGYTF.

The CDR3 loop is CSARPGQTGMRAFF. The chain carries TRBV20-1 and TRBJ1-1; absent DNA, TCRdb's TRBD1 call cannot be checked. Germline V gene lookup returns CDR1 DFQATT and CDR2 SNEGSKA (reference sequence). This CDR3 comprises 14 residues.

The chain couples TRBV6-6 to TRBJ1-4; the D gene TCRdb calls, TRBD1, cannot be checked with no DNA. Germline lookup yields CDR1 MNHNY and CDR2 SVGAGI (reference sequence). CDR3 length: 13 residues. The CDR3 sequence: CASRDTTNEKLFF.

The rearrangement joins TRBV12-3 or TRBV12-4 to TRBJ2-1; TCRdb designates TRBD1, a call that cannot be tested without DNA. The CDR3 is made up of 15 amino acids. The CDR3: CASSFYPGEINEQFF.

The CDR3 spells CASSPGSGGSTGELFF. The V call is TRBV7-9, the J call TRBJ2-2; no DNA is available, so the TRBD2 call from TCRdb remains unchecked. The germline CDR1 and CDR2 sequences are SEHNR and FQNEAQ (reference sequence). This CDR3 has 16 amino acids.

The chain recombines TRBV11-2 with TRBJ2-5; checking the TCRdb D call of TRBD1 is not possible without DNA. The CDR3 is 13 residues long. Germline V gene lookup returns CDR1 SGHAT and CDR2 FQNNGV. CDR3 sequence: CASSGGLGETQYF.

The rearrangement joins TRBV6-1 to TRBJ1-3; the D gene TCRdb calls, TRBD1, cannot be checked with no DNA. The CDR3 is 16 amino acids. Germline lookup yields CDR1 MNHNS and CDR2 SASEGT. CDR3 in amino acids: CASSKTGLLSGNTIYF.

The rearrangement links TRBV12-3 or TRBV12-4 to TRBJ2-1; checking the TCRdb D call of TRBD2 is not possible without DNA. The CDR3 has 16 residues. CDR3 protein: CASSPRGRGGYNEQFF.

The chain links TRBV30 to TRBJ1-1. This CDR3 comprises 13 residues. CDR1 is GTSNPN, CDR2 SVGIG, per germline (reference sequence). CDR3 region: CAWRRPAGTEAFF.

The CDR3: CASSPVTGLAPSDEQFF. This chain uses TRBV12-3 or TRBV12-4 with TRBJ2-1. This CDR3 region has 17 residues.

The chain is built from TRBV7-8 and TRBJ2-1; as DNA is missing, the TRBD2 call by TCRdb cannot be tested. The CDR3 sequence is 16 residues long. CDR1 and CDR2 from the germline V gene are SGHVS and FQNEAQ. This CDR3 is CASSSRLALITNEQFF.

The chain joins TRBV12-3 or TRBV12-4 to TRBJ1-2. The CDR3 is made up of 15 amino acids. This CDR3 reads CASSQAGTRAYGYTF.

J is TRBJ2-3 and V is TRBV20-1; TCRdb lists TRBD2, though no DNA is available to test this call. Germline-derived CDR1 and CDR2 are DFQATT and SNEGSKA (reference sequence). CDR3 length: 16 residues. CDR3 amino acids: CSAGLAGFRSTDTQYF.

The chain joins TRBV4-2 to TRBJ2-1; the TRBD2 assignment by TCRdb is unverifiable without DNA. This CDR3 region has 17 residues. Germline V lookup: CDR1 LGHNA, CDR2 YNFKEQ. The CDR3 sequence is CASSQDPAAGGGNEQFF.

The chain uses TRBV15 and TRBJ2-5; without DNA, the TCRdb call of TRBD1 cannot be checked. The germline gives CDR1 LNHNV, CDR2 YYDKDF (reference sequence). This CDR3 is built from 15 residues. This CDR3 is CATSRGPGGQETQYF.

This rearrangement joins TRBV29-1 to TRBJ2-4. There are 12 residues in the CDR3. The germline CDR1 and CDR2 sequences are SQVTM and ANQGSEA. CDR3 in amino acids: CSVEVPKNIQYF.

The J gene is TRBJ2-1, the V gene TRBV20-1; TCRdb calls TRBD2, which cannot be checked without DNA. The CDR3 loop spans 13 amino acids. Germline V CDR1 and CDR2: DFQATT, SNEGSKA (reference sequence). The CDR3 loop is CSAQNRASGGEFF.

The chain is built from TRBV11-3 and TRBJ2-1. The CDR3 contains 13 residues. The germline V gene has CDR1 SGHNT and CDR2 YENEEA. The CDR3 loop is CASSLFGNNEQFF.

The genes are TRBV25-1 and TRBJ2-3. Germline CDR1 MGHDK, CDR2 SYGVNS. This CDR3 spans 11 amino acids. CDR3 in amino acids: CASRHTDTQYF.

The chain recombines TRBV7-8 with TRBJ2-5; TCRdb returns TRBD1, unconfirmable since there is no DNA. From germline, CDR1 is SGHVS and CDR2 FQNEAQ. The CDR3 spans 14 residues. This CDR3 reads CASSLEPRQGAQYF.

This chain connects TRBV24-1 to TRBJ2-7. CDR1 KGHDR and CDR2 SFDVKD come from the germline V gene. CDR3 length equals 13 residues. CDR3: CATSDLRSYEQYF.

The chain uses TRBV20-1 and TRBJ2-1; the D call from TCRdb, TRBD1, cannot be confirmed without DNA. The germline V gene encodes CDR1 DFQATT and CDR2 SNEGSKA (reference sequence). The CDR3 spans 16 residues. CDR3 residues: CSAVGGGRGVYNEQFF.

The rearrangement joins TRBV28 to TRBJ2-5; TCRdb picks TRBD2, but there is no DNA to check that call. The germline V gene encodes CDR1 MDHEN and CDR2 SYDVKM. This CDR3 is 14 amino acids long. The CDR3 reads CASQGGGGAKTQYF.

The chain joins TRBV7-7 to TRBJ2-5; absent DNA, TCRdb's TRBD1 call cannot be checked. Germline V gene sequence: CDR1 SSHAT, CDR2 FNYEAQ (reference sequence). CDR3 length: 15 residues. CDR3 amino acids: CASSPGQETRETQYF.

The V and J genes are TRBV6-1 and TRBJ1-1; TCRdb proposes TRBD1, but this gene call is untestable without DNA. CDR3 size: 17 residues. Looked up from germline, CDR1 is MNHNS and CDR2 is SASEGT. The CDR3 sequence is CASIKLGTGRTNTEAFF.

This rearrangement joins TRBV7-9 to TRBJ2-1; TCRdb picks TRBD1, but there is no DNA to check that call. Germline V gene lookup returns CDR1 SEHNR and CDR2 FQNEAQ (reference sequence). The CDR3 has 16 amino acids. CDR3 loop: CASRRTDRGGNNEQFF.

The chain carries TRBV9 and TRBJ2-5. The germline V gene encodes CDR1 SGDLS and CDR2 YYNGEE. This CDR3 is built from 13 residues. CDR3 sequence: CASSSQYQETQYF.